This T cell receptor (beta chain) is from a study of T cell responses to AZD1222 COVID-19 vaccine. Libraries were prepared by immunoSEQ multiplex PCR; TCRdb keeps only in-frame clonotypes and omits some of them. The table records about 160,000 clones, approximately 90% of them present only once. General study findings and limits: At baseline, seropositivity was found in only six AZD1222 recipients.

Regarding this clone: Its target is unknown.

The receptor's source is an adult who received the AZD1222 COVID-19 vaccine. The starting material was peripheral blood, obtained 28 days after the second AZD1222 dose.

The CDR3 spells CASRPQGLENEQYF. CDR3 in DNA: TGTGCCAGCAGGCCACAGGGGCTCGAAAACGAGCAGTACTTC. This rearrangement joins TRBV6-5 to TRBJ2-7; 7 bases are shared with TRBD1. This CDR3 region has 14 residues. The V gene end was trimmed by 6 bases and the J gene end by 5 bases; junction bases not matched to a gene: 10. The V gene's germline CDR1 is MNHEY and CDR2 SVGAGI.